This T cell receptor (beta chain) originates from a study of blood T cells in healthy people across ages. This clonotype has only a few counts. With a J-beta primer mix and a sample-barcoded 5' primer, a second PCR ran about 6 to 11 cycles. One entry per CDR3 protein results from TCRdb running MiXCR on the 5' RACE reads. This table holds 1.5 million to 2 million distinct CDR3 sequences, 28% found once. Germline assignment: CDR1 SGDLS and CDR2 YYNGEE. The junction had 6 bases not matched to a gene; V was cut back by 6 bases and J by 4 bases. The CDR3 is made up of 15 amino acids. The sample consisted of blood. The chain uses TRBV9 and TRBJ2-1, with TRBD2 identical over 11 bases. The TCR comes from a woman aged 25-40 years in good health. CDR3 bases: TGTGCCAGCAACCATACTAGCGGGAGTTACAATGAGCAGTTCTTC. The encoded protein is CASNHTSGSYNEQFF.